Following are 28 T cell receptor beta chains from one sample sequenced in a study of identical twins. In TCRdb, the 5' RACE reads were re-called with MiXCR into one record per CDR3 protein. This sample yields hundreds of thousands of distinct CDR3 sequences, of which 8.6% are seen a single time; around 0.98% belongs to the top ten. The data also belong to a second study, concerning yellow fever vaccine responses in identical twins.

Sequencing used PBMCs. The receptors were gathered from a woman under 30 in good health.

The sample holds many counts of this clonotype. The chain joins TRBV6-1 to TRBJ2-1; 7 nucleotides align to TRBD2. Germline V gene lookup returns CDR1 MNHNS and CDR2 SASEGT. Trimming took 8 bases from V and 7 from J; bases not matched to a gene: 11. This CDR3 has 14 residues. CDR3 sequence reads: CASERAGEVNEQFF. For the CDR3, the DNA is TGTGCCAGCGAGAGGGCGGGAGAGGTGAATGAGCAGTTCTTC.

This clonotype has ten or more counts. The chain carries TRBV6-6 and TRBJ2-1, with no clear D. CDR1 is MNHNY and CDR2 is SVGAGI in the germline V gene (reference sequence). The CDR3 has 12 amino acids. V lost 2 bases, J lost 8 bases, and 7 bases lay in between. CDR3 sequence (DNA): TGTGCCAGCAGTTACCCTATGTATGAGCAGTTCTTC. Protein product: CASSYPMYEQFF.

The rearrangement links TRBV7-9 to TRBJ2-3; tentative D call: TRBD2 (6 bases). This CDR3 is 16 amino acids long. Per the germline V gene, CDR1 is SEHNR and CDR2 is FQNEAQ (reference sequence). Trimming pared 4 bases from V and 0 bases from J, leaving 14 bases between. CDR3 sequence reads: CASSSDPSGSTDTQYF. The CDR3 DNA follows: TGTGCCAGCAGCTCAGACCCCAGCGGGAGCACAGATACGCAGTATTTT. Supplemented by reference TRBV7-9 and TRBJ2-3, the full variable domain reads DTGVSQNPRHKITKRGQNVTFRCDPISEHNRLYWYRQTLGQGPEFLTYFQNEAQLEKSRLLSDRFSAERPKGSFSTLEIQRTEQGDSAMYLCASSSDPSGSTDTQYFGPGTRLTVL.

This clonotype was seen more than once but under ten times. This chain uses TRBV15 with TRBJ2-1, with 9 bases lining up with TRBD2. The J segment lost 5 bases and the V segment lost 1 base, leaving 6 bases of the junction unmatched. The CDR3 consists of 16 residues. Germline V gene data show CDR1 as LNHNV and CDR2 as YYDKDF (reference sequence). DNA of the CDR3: TGTGCCACCAGCAGAGTGGTGGCTAGCGGGAACAATGAGCAGTTCTTC. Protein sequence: CATSRVVASGNNEQFF.

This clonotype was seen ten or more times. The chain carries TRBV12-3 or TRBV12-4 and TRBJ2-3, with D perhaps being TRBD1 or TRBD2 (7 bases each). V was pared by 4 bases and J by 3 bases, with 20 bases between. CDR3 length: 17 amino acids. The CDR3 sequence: CASSWIPTGRVTDTQYF. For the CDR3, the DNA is TGTGCCAGCAGTTGGATACCGACAGGGAGGGTTACAGATACGCAGTATTTT.

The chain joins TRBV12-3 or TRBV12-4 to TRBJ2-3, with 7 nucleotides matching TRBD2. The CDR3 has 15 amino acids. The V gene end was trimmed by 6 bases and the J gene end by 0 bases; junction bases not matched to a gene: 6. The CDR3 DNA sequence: TGTGCCAGCAGATCTAGCGGAAGAAGCACAGATACGCAGTATTTT. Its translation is CASRSSGRSTDTQYF.

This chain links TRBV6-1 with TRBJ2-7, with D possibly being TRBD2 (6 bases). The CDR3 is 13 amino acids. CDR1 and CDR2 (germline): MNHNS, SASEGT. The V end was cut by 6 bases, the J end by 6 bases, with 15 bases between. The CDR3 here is CASRTAGGLEQYF. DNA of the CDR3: TGTGCCAGCAGAACCGCCGGGGGTCTCGAGCAGTACTTC.

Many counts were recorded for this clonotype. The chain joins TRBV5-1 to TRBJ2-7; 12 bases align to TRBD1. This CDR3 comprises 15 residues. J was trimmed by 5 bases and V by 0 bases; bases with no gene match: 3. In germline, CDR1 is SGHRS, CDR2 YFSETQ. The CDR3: CASSLEGTGGNEQYF. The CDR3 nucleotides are TGCGCCAGCAGCTTGGAGGGGACAGGGGGCAACGAGCAGTACTTC.

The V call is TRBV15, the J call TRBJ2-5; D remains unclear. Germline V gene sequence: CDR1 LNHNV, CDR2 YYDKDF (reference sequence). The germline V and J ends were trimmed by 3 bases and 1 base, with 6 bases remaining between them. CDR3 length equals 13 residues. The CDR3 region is CATSRTPQETQYF. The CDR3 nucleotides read TGTGCCACCAGCAGGACACCCCAAGAGACCCAGTACTTC.

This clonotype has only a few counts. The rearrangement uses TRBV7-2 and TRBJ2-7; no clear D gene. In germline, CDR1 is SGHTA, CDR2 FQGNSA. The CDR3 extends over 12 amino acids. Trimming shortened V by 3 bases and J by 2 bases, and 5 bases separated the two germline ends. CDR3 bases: TGTGCCAGCAGCTTCCCGACCTACGAGCAGTACTTC. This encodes CASSFPTYEQYF.

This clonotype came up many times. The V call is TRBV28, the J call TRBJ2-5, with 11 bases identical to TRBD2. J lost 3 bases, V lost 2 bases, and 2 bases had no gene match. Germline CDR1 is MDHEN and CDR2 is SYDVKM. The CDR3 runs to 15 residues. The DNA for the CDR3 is TGTGCCAGCAGTTTACCGGGACTAGCGGAAGAGACCCAGTACTTC. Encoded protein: CASSLPGLAEETQYF.

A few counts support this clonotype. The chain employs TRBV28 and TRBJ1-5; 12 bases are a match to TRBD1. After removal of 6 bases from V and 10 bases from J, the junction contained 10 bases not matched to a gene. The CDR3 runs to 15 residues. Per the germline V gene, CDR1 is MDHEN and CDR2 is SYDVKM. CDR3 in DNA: TGTGCCAGCAGAGGGACAGGGGGCTACGATGGACCCCAGCATTTT. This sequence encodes CASRGTGGYDGPQHF.

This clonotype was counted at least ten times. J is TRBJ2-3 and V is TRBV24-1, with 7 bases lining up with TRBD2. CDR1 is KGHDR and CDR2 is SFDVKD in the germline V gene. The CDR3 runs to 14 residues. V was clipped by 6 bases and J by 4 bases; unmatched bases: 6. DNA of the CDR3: TGTGCCACCAGTTCCCGCGGGAGTGCAGATACGCAGTATTTT. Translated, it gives CATSSRGSADTQYF.

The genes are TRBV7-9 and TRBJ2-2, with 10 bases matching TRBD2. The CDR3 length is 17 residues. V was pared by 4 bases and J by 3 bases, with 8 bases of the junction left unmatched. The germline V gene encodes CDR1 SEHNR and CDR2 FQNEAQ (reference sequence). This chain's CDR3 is CASSSPASGSDTGELFF. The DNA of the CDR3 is TGTGCCAGCAGCTCCCCGGCTAGCGGGAGCGACACCGGGGAGCTGTTTTTT.

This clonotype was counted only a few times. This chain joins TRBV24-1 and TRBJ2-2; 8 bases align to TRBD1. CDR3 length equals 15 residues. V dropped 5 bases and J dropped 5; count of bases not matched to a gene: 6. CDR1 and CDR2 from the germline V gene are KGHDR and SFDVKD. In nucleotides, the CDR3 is TGTGCCACCAGTGTCGGACAGGGTGCGACCGGGGAGCTGTTTTTT. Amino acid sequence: CATSVGQGATGELFF.

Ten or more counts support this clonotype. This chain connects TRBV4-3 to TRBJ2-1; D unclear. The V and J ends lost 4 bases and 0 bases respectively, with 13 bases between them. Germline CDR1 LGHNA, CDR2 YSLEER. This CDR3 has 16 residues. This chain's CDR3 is CASSPAQRSSYNEQFF. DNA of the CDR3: TGCGCCAGCAGCCCAGCCCAGCGCAGCTCCTACAATGAGCAGTTCTTC.

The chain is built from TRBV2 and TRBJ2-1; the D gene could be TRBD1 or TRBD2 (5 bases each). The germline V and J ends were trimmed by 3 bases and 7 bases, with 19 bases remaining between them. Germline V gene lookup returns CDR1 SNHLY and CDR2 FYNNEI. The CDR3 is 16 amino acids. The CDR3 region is CASSDPASRVTNEQFF. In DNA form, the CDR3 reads TGTGCCAGCAGTGATCCCGCTAGCAGGGTTACTAATGAGCAGTTCTTC.

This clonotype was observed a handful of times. The CDR3 loop reads CAISETGLSYEQYF. CDR3 DNA sequence: TGTGCCATCAGTGAGACTGGGCTTTCCTACGAGCAGTACTTC. The rearrangement joins TRBV10-3 to TRBJ2-7; D gene ambiguous. CDR1 and CDR2 (germline): ENHRY, SYGVKD. CDR3 size: 14 residues. V dropped 2 bases and J dropped 1 base, with 9 bases sitting between them.

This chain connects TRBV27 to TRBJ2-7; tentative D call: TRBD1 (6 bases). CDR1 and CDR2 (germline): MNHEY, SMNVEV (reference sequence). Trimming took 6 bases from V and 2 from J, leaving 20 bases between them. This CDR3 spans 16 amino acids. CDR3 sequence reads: CASSPGQSTKTYEQYF. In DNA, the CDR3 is TGTGCCAGCAGCCCCGGACAGTCGACCAAGACCTACGAGCAGTACTTC.

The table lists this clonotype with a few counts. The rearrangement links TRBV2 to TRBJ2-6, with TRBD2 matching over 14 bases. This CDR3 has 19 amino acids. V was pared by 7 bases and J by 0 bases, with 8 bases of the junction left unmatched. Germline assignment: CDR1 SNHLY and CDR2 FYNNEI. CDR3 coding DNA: TGTGCCAGCACTCGAGGACTAGCGGGGGGAGTCTCTGGGGCCAACGTCCTGACTTTC. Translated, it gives CASTRGLAGGVSGANVLTF.

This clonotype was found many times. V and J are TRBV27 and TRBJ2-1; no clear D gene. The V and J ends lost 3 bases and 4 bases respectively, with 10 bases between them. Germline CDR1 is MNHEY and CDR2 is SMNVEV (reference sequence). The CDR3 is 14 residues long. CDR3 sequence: CASSFLLSYNEQFF. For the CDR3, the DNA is TGTGCCAGCAGTTTCCTACTGAGTTACAATGAGCAGTTCTTC.

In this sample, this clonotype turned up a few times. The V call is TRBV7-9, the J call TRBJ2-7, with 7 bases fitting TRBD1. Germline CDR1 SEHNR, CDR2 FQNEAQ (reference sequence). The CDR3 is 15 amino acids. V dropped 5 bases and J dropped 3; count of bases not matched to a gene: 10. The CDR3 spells CASSETGAFNYEQYF. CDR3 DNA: TGTGCCAGCAGCGAAACAGGGGCCTTCAACTACGAGCAGTACTTC.

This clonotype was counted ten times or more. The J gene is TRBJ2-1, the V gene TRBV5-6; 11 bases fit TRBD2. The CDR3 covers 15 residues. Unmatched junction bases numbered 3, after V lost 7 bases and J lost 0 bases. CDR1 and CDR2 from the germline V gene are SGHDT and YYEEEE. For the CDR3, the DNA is TGTGCCAGCCTTACTAGCGGGAGCTCCTACAATGAGCAGTTCTTC. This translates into CASLTSGSSYNEQFF.

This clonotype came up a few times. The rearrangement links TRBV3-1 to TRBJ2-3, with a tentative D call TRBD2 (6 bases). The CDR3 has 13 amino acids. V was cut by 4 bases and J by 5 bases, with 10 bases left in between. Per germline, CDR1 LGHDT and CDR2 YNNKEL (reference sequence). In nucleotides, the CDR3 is TGTGCCAGCAGCCCCGGGGGACTAGATACGCAGTATTTT. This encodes CASSPGGLDTQYF.

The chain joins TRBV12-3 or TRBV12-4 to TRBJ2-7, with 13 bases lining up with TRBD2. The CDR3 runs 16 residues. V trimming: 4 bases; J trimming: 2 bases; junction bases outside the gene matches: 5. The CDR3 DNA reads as TGTGCCAGCAGTTCTGAACTAGCGGGAGGGCCCTACGAGCAGTACTTC. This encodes CASSSELAGGPYEQYF.

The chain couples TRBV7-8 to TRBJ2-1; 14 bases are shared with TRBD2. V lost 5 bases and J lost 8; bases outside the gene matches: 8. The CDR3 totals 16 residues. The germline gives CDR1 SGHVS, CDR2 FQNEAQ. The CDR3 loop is CASSRRLAGGFYEQFF. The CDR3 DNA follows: TGTGCCAGCAGCCGAAGACTAGCGGGAGGGTTCTATGAGCAGTTCTTC.

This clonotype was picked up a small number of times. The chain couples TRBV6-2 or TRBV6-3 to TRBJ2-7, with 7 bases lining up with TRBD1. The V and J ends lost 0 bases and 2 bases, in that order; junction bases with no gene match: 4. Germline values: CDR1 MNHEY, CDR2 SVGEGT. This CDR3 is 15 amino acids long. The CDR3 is CASSYSITGAYEQYF. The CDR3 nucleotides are TGTGCCAGCAGTTACTCGATTACAGGGGCCTACGAGCAGTACTTC.

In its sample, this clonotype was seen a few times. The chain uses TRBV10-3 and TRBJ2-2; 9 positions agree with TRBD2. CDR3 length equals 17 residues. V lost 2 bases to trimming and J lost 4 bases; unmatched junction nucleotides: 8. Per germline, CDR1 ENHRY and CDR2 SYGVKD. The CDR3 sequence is CAISEGLAGSGTGELFF. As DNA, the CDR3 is TGTGCCATCAGTGAGGGGCTAGCGGGAAGTGGCACCGGGGAGCTGTTTTTT.